This T cell receptor beta chain was recovered during a study of blood T cells in healthy people across ages. Next came a second PCR, run for about 7 to 12 cycles, which used a sample-barcoded 5' primer along with a J-beta primer mix. TCRdb analysed the 5' RACE reads with MiXCR anew, one entry per CDR3 protein. The table has hundreds of thousands of distinct CDR3 sequences, around 20% seen once. This clonotype was recorded a few times. There are 13 residues in the CDR3. Trimming pared 4 bases from V and 4 bases from J, leaving 7 bases between. The V gene's germline CDR1 is SGHDN and CDR2 FVKESK. This rearrangement joins TRBV14 to TRBJ2-2; D is ambiguous. The receptor was isolated from a man between 70 and 80 years old in good health. What was sequenced was blood. The chain's CDR3 is CASSRRATGELFF. The CDR3 DNA reads TGTGCCAGCAGCCGCCGGGCCACCGGGGAGCTGTTTTTT.